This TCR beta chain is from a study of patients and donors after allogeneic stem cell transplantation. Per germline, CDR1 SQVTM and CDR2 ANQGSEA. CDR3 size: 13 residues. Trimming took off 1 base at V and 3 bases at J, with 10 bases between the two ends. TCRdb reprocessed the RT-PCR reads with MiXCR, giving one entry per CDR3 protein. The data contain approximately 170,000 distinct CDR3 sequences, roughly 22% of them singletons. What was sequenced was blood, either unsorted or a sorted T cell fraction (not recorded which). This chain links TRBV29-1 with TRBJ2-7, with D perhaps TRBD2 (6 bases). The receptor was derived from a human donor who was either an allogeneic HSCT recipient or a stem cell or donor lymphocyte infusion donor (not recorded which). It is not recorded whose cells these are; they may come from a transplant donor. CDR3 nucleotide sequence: TGCAGCGTTGAAGGCGGGGCTGTCTACGAGCAGTACTTC. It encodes CSVEGGAVYEQYF.